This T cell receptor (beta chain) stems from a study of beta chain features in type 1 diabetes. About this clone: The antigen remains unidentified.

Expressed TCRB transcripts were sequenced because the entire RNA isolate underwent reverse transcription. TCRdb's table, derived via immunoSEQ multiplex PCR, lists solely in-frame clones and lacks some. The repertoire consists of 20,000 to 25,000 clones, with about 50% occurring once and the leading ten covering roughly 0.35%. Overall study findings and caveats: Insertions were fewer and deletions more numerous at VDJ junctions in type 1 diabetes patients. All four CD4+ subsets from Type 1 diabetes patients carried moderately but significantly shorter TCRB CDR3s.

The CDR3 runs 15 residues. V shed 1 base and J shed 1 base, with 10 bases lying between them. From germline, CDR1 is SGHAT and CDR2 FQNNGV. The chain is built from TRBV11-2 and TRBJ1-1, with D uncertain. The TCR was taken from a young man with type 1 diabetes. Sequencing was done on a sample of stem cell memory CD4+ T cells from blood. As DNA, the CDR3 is TGTGCCAGCAGCTTAGTCGGGGTTGGGAACACTGAAGCTTTCTTT. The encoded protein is CASSLVGVGNTEAFF.